The 26 T cell receptor beta chains below were found in one sample sequenced in a study of identifying expanded T cells in peripheral blood. TCRdb keeps only in-frame clones here, not all; method: immunoSEQ multiplex PCR. The table records around 100,000 clones, 80% to 90% of them present only once. The sample consisted of blood. Receptor source: a person aged 18 to 69 in good health.

DNA for the CDR3: TGCAGTGCTGGACCGCCACAGACCCAGTACTTC. Translation: CSAGPPQTQYF. This sequence joins TRBV20-1 and TRBJ2-5; D is uncertain. CDR3 length: 11 residues. Germline V gene sequence: CDR1 DFQATT, CDR2 SNEGSKA (reference sequence). The V and J ends lost 5 bases and 6 bases respectively, with 10 bases between them.

This chain uses TRBV6-1 with TRBJ1-1; the D is unclear. The CDR3 is made up of 14 amino acids. With 4 bases removed from V and 2 bases from J, the gap between germline ends came to 11 bases. Germline V lookup: CDR1 MNHNS, CDR2 SASEGT. CDR3: CASSVTADNTEAFF. The CDR3 nucleotides read TGTGCCAGCAGTGTAACAGCGGACAACACTGAAGCTTTCTTT.

The gene calls are TRBV5-5 and TRBJ2-7; D uncertain. Germline V CDR1 and CDR2: SGHKS, YYEKEE (reference sequence). The V end was cut by 4 bases, the J end by 3 bases, with 14 bases between. The CDR3 is made up of 14 amino acids. The CDR3 sequence: CASSQQLGFYEQYF. The CDR3 nucleotides read TGTGCCAGCAGCCAACAATTGGGGTTCTACGAGCAGTACTTC. Combining the CDR3 with reference TRBV5-5 and TRBJ2-7 gives the whole variable domain DAGVTQSPTHLIKTRGQQVTLRCSPISGHKSVSWYQQVLGQGPQFIFQYYEKEERGRGNFPDRFSARQFPNYSSELNVNALLLGDSALYLCASSQQLGFYEQYFGPGTRLTVT.

The rearrangement links TRBV10-3 to TRBJ1-2; a possible D gene is TRBD1 (5 bases). V was cut by 4 bases and J by 1 base, with 13 bases left in between. Germline V gene sequence: CDR1 ENHRY, CDR2 SYGVKD. The CDR3 consists of 15 residues. The chain's CDR3 is CAISANMGGNYGYTF. The CDR3 DNA reads as TGTGCCATCAGTGCTAACATGGGGGGTAACTATGGCTACACCTTC.

CDR3 sequence: CASSLTDGLNYGYTF. CDR3 nucleotides: TGTGCCAGCAGCTTAACCGATGGACTAAACTATGGCTACACCTTC. The rearrangement joins TRBV11-3 to TRBJ1-2; no definite D call. The CDR3 is 15 amino acids. V was clipped by 2 bases and J by 2 bases, with 12 bases between them. Germline CDR1 SGHNT, CDR2 YENEEA. Supplemented by reference TRBV11-3 and TRBJ1-2, the full variable domain reads EAGVVQSPRYKIIEKKQPVAFWCNPISGHNTLYWYLQNLGQGPELLIRYENEEAVDDSQLPKDRFSAERLKGVDSTLKIQPAELGDSAVYLCASSLTDGLNYGYTFGSGTRLTVV.

This rearrangement joins TRBV6-5 to TRBJ2-7; tentative D call: TRBD1 (5 bases). Germline lookup yields CDR1 MNHEY and CDR2 SVGAGI. Trimming cost V 6 bases and J 5 bases, with 14 bases left between them. This CDR3 has 13 amino acids. CDR3 sequence: CASRQEGMHEQYF. CDR3 DNA: TGTGCCAGCAGACAGGAAGGAATGCACGAGCAGTACTTC.

This chain connects TRBV5-4 to TRBJ2-7; 8 nucleotides line up with TRBD2. Germline V gives CDR1 SGHNT, CDR2 YYREEE (reference sequence). The length of the CDR3 is 12 residues. J gave up 5 bases and V 4 bases, and 2 bases lay outside the gene matches. Here the CDR3 reads CASSPGGDEQYF. DNA of the CDR3: TGTGCCAGCAGCCCGGGGGGGGACGAGCAGTACTTC.

The chain carries TRBV6-4 and TRBJ1-5; D is perhaps TRBD1 (6 bases). Germline-derived CDR1 and CDR2 are MRHNA and SNTAGT. The CDR3 runs 14 residues. Trimming shortened V by 10 bases and J by 4 bases, and 17 bases separated the two germline ends. As DNA, the CDR3 is TGTGCCAAGTTAAACCGGGACACAAATCAGCCCCAGCATTTT. Translation gives CAKLNRDTNQPQHF.

The CDR3 DNA reads TGTGCCAGCAGTTTGTCTTGGGGGTCCTATAATTCACCCCTCCACTTT. This codes for CASSLSWGSYNSPLHF. The chain employs TRBV27 and TRBJ1-6; TRBD1 is a possible D gene (5 bases). Germline V gene data show CDR1 as MNHEY and CDR2 as SMNVEV (reference sequence). The CDR3 has 16 residues. V lost 3 bases and J 1 base, leaving 10 bases between the germline ends.

DNA for the CDR3: TGTGCCAGCAGCCTACAGGGCTGGCCGAAATTGAACACTGAAGCTTTCTTT. It encodes CASSLQGWPKLNTEAFF. V usage is TRBV4-2 and J usage is TRBJ1-1, with D possibly matching TRBD1 (6 bases). This CDR3 contains 17 residues. V dropped 4 bases and J dropped 0 bases, with 18 bases sitting between them. The germline V gene encodes CDR1 LGHNA and CDR2 YNFKEQ.

The J gene is TRBJ1-2, the V gene TRBV6-5; TRBD1 is a possible D gene (6 bases). Per the germline V gene, CDR1 is MNHEY and CDR2 is SVGAGI. This CDR3 comprises 15 residues. Trimming removed 6 bases from V and 4 bases from J, with 18 bases in between. Here the CDR3 reads CASSPAAGGGYGYTF. As DNA, the CDR3 is TGTGCCAGCAGCCCCGCGGCTGGGGGCGGCTATGGCTACACCTTC.

As DNA, the CDR3 is TGCGCCAGCAGCTTCGGGTGGCCCTATGGCTACACCTTC. This encodes CASSFGWPYGYTF. The chain carries TRBV5-1 and TRBJ1-2; D not certain. Deletions cut 2 bases from V and 4 bases from J, with 9 bases between. The germline V gene has CDR1 SGHRS and CDR2 YFSETQ. This CDR3 is 13 amino acids long.

This chain uses TRBV14 with TRBJ1-1; D is unresolved. The CDR3 totals 15 residues. Germline V gene lookup returns CDR1 SGHDN and CDR2 FVKESK. The V and J ends lost 1 base and 5 bases respectively, with 14 bases between them. DNA for the CDR3: TGTGCCAGCAGCCAAGTCCCCACGACGGGGACTGAAGCTTTCTTT. Its translation: CASSQVPTTGTEAFF.

V gene TRBV7-2 combines with J gene TRBJ1-6; D unclear. Trimming shortened V by 2 bases and J by 9 bases, and 11 bases separated the two germline ends. This CDR3 spans 14 amino acids. Germline loops: CDR1 SGHTA, CDR2 FQGNSA. CDR3 DNA: TGTGCCAGCAGCTTAACAATCTTAAGTTCACCCCTCCACTTT. This codes for CASSLTILSSPLHF.

Points on this clone: Within the sample, other DNA sequences also encode this same CDR3. This chain links TRBV7-9 with TRBJ1-2; 7 bases map to TRBD1. From germline, CDR1 is SEHNR and CDR2 FQNEAQ (reference sequence). The CDR3 runs 14 residues. Germline trimming cut 6 bases from V and 4 bases from J; bases unmatched to any gene: 8. Here the CDR3 reads CASSLGGGPYGYTF. CDR3 sequence (DNA): TGTGCCAGCAGTTTGGGAGGGGGCCCCTATGGCTACACCTTC. Looking up the rest from reference TRBV7-9 and TRBJ1-2 gives the full variable domain: DTGVSQNPRHKITKRGQNVTFRCDPISEHNRLYWYRQTLGQGPEFLTYFQNEAQLEKSRLLSDRFSAERPKGSFSTLEIQRTEQGDSAMYLCASSLGGGPYGYTFGSGTRLTVV.

The chain has TRBV28 and TRBJ2-1, with no clear D. The CDR3 runs to 17 residues. Trimming left V 1 base short and J 0 bases short, with 13 bases between. CDR1 and CDR2 (germline): MDHEN, SYDVKM. The CDR3: CASSLFESGVSYNEQFF. Written as DNA, the CDR3 is TGTGCCAGCAGTTTATTCGAGTCCGGAGTCTCCTACAATGAGCAGTTCTTC.

Notes on this clone: The junction does not match germline at one end; this may be a read error. The chain has TRBV9 and TRBJ1-1; TRBD1 matches at 10 bases. Germline loops: CDR1 SGDLS, CDR2 YYNGEE. The CDR3 contains 17 residues. The CDR3 nucleotides are TGTGCCAGCAGCGTAGTTTTGGGGGGACAGGGGAACCCTGAAGCTTTCTTT. This gives the protein CASSVVLGGQGNPEAFF.

V gene TRBV18 combines with J gene TRBJ1-4; 8 bases align to TRBD1. V lost 3 bases to trimming and J lost 10 bases; unmatched junction nucleotides: 7. From germline, CDR1 is KGHSH and CDR2 LQKENI. CDR3 length: 14 residues. CDR3 residues: CASSPPTGEAKLFF. DNA of the CDR3: TGTGCCAGCTCACCGCCGACAGGGGAGGCAAAACTGTTTTTT.

The J gene is TRBJ2-7, the V gene TRBV4-1; D possibly corresponds to TRBD1 (7 bases). Germline values: CDR1 MGHRA, CDR2 YSYEKL. Trimming cost V 0 bases and J 6 bases, with 18 bases left between them. This CDR3 has 16 amino acids. CDR3 protein: CASSQDFGGTATEQYF. Written as DNA, the CDR3 is TGCGCCAGCAGCCAAGATTTTGGGGGGACAGCTACCGAGCAGTACTTC.

V and J are TRBV11-2 and TRBJ1-3; D call uncertain. Trimming shortened V by 0 bases and J by 1 base, and 7 bases separated the two germline ends. Looked up from germline, CDR1 is SGHAT and CDR2 is FQNNGV. The CDR3 loop spans 15 amino acids. The CDR3 DNA follows: TGTGCCAGCAGCTTAGATGTAGTGTCTGGAAACACCATATATTTT. Its protein product is CASSLDVVSGNTIYF.

V gene TRBV18 combines with J gene TRBJ2-6; no definite D call. Germline V lookup: CDR1 KGHSH, CDR2 LQKENI. The V gene lost 1 base and the J gene lost 0 bases, with 4 bases spanning the gap. The CDR3 is made up of 15 amino acids. The DNA of the CDR3 is TGTGCCAGCTCACCACAGACCTCTGGGGCCAACGTCCTGACTTTC. It is translated as CASSPQTSGANVLTF.

This clone was detected only once. V gene TRBV5-1 combines with J gene TRBJ2-7; D possibly corresponds to TRBD2 (6 bases). The CDR3 is made up of 13 amino acids. V lost 2 bases and J lost 4, with 10 bases in between. Germline values: CDR1 SGHRS, CDR2 YFSETQ. CDR3: CASSFGGIYEQYF. CDR3 bases: TGCGCCAGCAGCTTCGGGGGAATATACGAGCAGTACTTC.

The chain couples TRBV10-3 to TRBJ1-1; D is unresolved. Trimming took off 2 bases at V and 1 base at J, with 11 bases between the two ends. The CDR3 is 15 residues long. Germline-derived CDR1 and CDR2 are ENHRY and SYGVKD. CDR3 residues: CAISEVPQRNTEAFF. The DNA for the CDR3 is TGTGCCATCAGTGAGGTCCCACAGAGGAACACTGAAGCTTTCTTT.

The chain recombines TRBV15 with TRBJ1-1; D gene unclear. V lost 0 bases and J lost 5, with 16 bases in between. In germline, CDR1 is LNHNV, CDR2 YYDKDF (reference sequence). This CDR3 contains 16 residues. CDR3 DNA: TGTGCCACCAGCAGAGATGCTGGGAGGGTTTTTACTGAAGCTTTCTTT. Its protein is CATSRDAGRVFTEAFF.

This clone was picked up a small number of times. The J gene is TRBJ1-5, the V gene TRBV5-1; 8 bases fit TRBD1. The CDR3 totals 14 residues. J lost 7 bases, V lost 4 bases, and 7 bases had no gene match. The V gene's germline CDR1 is SGHRS and CDR2 YFSETQ. The CDR3 DNA reads TGCGCCAGCAGCAAGACAGGGGCGGAGCAGCCCCAGCATTTT. It codes for CASSKTGAEQPQHF.

This chain joins TRBV5-1 and TRBJ1-1; 11 bases line up with TRBD1. The CDR3 sequence is 15 residues long. The germline gives CDR1 SGHRS, CDR2 YFSETQ. V trimming: 3 bases; J trimming: 3 bases; junction bases outside the gene matches: 4. CDR3 sequence: CASSSGQGGDTEAFF. The CDR3 nucleotides read TGCGCCAGCAGCTCGGGACAGGGGGGAGACACTGAAGCTTTCTTT.